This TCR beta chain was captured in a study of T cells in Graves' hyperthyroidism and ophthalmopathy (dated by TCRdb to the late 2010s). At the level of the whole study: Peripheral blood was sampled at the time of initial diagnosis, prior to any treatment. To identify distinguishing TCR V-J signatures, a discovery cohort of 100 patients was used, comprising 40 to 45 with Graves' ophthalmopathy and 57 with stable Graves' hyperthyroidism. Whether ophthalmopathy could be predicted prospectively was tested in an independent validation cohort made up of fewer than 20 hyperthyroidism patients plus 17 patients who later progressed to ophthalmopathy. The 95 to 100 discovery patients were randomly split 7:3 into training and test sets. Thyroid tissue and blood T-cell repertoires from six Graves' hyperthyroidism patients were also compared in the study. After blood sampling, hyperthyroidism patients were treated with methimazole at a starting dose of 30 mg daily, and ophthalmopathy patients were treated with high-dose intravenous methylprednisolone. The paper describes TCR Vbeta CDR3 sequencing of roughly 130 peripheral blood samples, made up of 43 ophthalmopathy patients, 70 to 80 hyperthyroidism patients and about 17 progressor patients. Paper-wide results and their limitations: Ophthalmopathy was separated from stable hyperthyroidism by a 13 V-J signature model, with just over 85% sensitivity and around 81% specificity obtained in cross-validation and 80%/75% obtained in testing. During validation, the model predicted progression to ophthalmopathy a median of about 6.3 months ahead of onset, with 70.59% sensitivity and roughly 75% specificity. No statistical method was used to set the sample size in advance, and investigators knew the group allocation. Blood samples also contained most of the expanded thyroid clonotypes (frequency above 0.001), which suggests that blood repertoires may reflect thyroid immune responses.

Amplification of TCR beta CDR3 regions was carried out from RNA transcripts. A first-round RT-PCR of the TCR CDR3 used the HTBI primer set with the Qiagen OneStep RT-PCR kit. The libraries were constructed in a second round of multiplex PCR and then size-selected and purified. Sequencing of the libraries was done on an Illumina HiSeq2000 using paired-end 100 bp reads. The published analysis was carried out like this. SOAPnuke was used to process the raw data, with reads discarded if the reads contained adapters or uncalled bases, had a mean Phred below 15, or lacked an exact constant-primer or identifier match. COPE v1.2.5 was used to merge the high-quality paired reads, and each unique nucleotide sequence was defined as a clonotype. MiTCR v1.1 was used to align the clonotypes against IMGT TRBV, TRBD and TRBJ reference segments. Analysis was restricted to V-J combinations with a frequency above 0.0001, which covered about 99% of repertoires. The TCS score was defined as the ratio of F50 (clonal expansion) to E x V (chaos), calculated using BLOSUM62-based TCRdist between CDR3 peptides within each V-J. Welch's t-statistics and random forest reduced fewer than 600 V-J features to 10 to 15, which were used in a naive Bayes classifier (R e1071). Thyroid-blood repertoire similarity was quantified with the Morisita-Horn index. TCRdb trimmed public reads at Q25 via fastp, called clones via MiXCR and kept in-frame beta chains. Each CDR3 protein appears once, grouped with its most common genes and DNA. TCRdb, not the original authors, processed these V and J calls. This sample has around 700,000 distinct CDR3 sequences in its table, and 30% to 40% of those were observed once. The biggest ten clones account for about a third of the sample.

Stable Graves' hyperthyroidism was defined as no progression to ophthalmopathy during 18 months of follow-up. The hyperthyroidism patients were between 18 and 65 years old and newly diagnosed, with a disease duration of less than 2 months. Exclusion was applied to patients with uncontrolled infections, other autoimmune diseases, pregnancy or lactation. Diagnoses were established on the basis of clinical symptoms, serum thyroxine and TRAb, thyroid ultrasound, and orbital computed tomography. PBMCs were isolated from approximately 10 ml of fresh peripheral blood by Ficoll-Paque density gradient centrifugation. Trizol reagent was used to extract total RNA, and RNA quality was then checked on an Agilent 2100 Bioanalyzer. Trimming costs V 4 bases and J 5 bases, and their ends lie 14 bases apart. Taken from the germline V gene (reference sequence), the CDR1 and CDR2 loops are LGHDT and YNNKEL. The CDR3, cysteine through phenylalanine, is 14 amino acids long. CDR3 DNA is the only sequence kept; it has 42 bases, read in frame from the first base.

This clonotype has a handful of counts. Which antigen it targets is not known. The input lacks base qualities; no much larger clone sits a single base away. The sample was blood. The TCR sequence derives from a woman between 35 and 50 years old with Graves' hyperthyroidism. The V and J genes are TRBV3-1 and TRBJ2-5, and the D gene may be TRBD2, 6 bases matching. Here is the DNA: TGTGCCAGCAGCCCACGACGGGGAGGTGAGACCCAGTACTTC. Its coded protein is CASSPRRGGETQYF.